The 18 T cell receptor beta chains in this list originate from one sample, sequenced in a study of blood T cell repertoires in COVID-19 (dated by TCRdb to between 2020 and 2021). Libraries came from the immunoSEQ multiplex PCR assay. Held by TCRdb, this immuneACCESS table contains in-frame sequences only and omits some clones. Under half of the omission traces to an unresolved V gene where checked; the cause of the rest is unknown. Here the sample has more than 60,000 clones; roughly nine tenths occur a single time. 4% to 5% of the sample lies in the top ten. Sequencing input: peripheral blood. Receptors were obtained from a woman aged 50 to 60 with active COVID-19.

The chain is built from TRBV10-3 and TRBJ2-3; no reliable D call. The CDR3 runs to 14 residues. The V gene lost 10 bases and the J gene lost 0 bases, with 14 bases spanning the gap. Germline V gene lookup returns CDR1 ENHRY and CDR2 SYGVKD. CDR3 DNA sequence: TGTGCCACGACCACGCGGTCGAGCACAGATACGCAGTATTTT. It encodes CATTTRSSTDTQYF.

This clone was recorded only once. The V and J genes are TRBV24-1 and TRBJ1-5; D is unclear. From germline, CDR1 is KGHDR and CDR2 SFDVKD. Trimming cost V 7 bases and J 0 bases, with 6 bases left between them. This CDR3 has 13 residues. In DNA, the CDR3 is TGTGCCACCAGCCTCTATAGCAATCAGCCCCAGCATTTT. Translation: CATSLYSNQPQHF.

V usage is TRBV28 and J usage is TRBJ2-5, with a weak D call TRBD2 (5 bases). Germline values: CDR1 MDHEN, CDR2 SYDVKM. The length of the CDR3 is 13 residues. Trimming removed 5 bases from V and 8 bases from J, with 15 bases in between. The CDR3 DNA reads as TGTGCCAGCAGTCCCGCCCTAGCCAGTACCCAGTACTTC. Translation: CASSPALASTQYF.

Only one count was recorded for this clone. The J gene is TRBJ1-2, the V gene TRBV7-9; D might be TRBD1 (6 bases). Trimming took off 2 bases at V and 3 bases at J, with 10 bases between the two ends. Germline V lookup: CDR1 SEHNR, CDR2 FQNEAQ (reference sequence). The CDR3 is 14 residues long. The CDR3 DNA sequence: TGTGCCAGCAGCTTACGGGGGGCGGACTATGGCTACACCTTC. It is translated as CASSLRGADYGYTF.

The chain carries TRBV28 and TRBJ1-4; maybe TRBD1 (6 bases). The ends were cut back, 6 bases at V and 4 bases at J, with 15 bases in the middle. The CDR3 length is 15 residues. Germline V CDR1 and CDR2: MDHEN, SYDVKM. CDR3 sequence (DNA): TGTGCCAGCAGCCGCCGGGACAAGTTTAATGAAAAACTGTTTTTT. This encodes CASSRRDKFNEKLFF.

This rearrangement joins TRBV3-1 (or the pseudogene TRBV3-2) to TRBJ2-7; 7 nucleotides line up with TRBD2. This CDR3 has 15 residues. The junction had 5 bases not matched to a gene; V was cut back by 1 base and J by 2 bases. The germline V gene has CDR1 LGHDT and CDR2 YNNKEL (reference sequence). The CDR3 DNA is TGTGCCAGCAGCCAAGGCTCCAGCGGGACCTACGAGCAGTACTTC. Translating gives CASSQGSSGTYEQYF.

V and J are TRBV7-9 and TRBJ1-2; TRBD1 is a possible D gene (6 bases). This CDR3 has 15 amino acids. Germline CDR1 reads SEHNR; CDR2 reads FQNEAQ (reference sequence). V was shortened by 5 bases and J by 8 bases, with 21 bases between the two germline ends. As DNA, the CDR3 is TGTGCCAGCAGCCCTCAACAGGCAGGGGCTCAAGGCTACACCTTC. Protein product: CASSPQQAGAQGYTF.

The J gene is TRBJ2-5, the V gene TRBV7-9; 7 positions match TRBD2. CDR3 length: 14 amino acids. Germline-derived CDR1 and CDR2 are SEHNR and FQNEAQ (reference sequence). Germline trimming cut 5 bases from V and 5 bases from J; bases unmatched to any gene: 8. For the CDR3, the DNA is TGTGCCAGCAGCGACACTAGCGTGAGTGAGACCCAGTACTTC. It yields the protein CASSDTSVSETQYF.

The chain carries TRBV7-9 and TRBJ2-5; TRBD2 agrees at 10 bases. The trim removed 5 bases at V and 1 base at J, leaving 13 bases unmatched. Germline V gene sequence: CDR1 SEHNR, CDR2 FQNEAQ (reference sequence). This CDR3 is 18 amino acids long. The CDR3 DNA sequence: TGTGCCAGCAGCGGGGCGTCACTAGCGGGACACCTCCAAGAGACCCAGTACTTC. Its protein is CASSGASLAGHLQETQYF.

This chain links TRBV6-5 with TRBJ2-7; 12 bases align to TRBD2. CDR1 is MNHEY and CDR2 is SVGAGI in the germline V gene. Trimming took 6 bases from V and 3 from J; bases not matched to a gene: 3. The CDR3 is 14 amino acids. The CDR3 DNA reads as TGTGCCAGCAGAGGACTAGCGGGACACTACGAGCAGTACTTC. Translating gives CASRGLAGHYEQYF.

The CDR3, as DNA: TGTGCCAGCAGGGCCAGGGGGCCCCAGCATTTT. Amino acids: CASRARGPQHF. The gene calls are TRBV2 and TRBJ1-5; TRBD1 is a possible D gene (6 bases). Looked up from germline, CDR1 is SNHLY and CDR2 is FYNNEI. This CDR3 region has 11 residues. Trimming removed 6 bases from V and 9 bases from J, with 9 bases in between.

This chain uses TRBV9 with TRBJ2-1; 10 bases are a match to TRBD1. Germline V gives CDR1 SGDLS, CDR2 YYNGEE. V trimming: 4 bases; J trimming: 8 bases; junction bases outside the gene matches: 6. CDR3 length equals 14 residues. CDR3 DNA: TGTGCCAGCAGCACCCGACAGGGGGCCGATGAGCAGTTCTTC. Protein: CASSTRQGADEQFF.

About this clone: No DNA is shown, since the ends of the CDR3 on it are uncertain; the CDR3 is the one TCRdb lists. The CDR3 loop reads CASSFGPGSLETQYF. The V and J genes are TRBV11-3 and TRBJ2-5; TRBD1, the table's D call, lacks a check against the DNA. Germline assignment: CDR1 SGHNT and CDR2 YENEEA. The CDR3 adds up to 15 amino acids, both ends counted.

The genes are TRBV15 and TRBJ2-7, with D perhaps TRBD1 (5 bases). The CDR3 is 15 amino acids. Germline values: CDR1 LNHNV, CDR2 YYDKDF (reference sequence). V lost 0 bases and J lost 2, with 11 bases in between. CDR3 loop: CATSRDRAGTYEQYF. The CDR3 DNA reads TGTGCCACCAGCAGAGATCGGGCAGGGACCTACGAGCAGTACTTC.

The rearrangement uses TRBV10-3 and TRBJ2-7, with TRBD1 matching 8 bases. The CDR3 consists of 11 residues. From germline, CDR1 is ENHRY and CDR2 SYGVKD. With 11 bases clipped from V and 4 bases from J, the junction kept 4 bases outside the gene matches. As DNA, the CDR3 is TGTGCCGTACAGGGGGAATACGAGCAGTACTTC. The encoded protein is CAVQGEYEQYF.

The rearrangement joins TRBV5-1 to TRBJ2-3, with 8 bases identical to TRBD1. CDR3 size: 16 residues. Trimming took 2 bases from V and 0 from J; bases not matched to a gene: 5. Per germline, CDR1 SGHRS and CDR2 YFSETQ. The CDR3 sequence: CASSLTGGPSTDTQYF. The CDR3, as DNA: TGCGCCAGCAGCTTAACAGGGGGGCCCAGCACAGATACGCAGTATTTT.

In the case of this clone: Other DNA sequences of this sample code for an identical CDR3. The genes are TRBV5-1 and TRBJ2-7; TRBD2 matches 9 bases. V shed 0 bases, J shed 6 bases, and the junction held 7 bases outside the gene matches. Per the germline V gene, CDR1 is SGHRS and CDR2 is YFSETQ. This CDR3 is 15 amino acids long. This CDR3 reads CASSLEAGGGGEQYF. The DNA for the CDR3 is TGCGCCAGCAGCTTGGAGGCGGGAGGGGGTGGCGAGCAGTACTTC.

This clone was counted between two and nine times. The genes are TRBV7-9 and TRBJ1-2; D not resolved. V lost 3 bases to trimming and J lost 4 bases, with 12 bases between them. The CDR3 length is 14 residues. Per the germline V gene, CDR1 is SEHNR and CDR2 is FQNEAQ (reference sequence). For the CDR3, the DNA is TGTGCCAGCAGCTTCGGAGAGACCTTCTATGGCTACACCTTC. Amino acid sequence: CASSFGETFYGYTF.